The rows below give T cell receptor beta chains drawn from one sample of a study of early T cells in non-severe SARS-CoV-2 infection. From the 5' RACE reads, TCRdb called clonotypes with MiXCR, one entry per CDR3 protein. The table records around 70,000 distinct CDR3 sequences, 12% of them present only once. What was sequenced was whole blood. Every receptor here comes from an adult who was a healthcare worker with PCR-confirmed SARS-CoV-2 infection or an uninfected control (not recorded which). The CDR3 runs from the conserved cysteine through the conserved F or W. Each record gives: clone size, V gene, CDR3 length, D gene, J gene, CDR3 DNA, CDR3 protein. A D gene is named only where the DNA matches it firmly. Clone size appears in some rows only: once, few, many, or a class for an expanded clone.

clone size: many; V gene: TRBV4-1; CDR3 length: 16; D gene: .; J gene: TRBJ2-1; CDR3 DNA: TGCGCCAGCAGCCAAGATCCGCAGGTTTCCTACAATGAGCAGTTCTTC; CDR3 protein: CASSQDPQVSYNEQFF
clone size: .; V gene: TRBV9; CDR3 length: 16; D gene: TRBD2; J gene: TRBJ2-1; CDR3 DNA: TGTGCCAGCGCGGGCACTACTAGCGGGGGGTACAATGAGCAGTTCTTC; CDR3 protein: CASAGTTSGGYNEQFF
clone size: many; V gene: TRBV7-2; CDR3 length: 15; D gene: .; J gene: TRBJ2-3; CDR3 DNA: TGTGCCAGCAGCTTCCGGGCAGGGTCCACAGATACGCAGTATTTT; CDR3 protein: CASSFRAGSTDTQYF
clone size: .; V gene: TRBV5-1; CDR3 length: 16; D gene: .; J gene: TRBJ2-7; CDR3 DNA: TGCGCCAGCAGCTTGGATGACAGCAGAGGGGTCGGCGAGCAGTACTTC; CDR3 protein: CASSLDDSRGVGEQYF
clone size: few; V gene: TRBV12-3/TRBV12-4; CDR3 length: 13; D gene: TRBD1; J gene: TRBJ1-1; CDR3 DNA: TGTGCGTCCCGACAGGGGTCCAACACTGAAGCTTTCTTT; CDR3 protein: CASRQGSNTEAFF
clone size: .; V gene: TRBV9; CDR3 length: 16; D gene: TRBD2; J gene: TRBJ2-2; CDR3 DNA: TGTGCCAGCAGCGTAGGGGCTAGCGGGCTTGGCGGGGAGCTGTTTTTT; CDR3 protein: CASSVGASGLGGELFF
clone size: .; V gene: TRBV20-1; CDR3 length: 12; D gene: .; J gene: TRBJ2-5; CDR3 DNA: TGCAGTGTTTCGAACACTAAAGAGACCCAGTACTTC; CDR3 protein: CSVSNTKETQYF
clone size: .; V gene: TRBV20-1; CDR3 length: 11; D gene: .; J gene: TRBJ2-1; CDR3 DNA: TGCAGTGCTAGAGTGCAATACGAGCAGTTCTTC; CDR3 protein: CSARVQYEQFF
clone size: many; V gene: TRBV12-3/TRBV12-4; CDR3 length: 15; D gene: TRBD1; J gene: TRBJ1-1; CDR3 DNA: TGTGCCAGCAGGCGGGACAGGGGTAGGGACACTGAAGCTTTCTTT; CDR3 protein: CASRRDRGRDTEAFF
clone size: few; V gene: TRBV7-9; CDR3 length: 16; D gene: .; J gene: TRBJ2-7; CDR3 DNA: TGTGCCAGCAGCTTAGGTGGGGCAGGGCCCTCCTACGAGCAGTACTTC; CDR3 protein: CASSLGGAGPSYEQYF
clone size: few; V gene: TRBV5-1; CDR3 length: 13; D gene: .; J gene: TRBJ1-1; CDR3 DNA: TGCGCCAGCAGCTTGGAGCCCAACACTGAAGCTTTCTTT; CDR3 protein: CASSLEPNTEAFF
clone size: .; V gene: TRBV7-2; CDR3 length: 16; D gene: TRBD2; J gene: TRBJ2-1; CDR3 DNA: TGTGCCAGCAGCCTTCGGGGGACTAACTCCTACAATGAGCAGTTCTTC; CDR3 protein: CASSLRGTNSYNEQFF
clone size: .; V gene: TRBV7-2; CDR3 length: 15; D gene: .; J gene: TRBJ1-5; CDR3 DNA: TGTGCCAGCAGCTTAGAGTTCACCAGCAATCAGCCCCAGCATTTT; CDR3 protein: CASSLEFTSNQPQHF
clone size: many; V gene: TRBV4-1; CDR3 length: 15; D gene: .; J gene: TRBJ2-7; CDR3 DNA: TGCGCCAGCAGCCGGTCAGGGCTCTCCTACGCAGAGCAGTACTTC; CDR3 protein: CASSRSGLSYAEQYF
clone size: .; V gene: TRBV19; CDR3 length: 15; D gene: TRBD1; J gene: TRBJ2-7; CDR3 DNA: TGTGTCAGTAGTATAGGGACAGGGGGCGAGTACGAGCAGTACTTC; CDR3 protein: CVSSIGTGGEYEQYF
clone size: .; V gene: TRBV11-3; CDR3 length: 13; D gene: .; J gene: TRBJ1-2; CDR3 DNA: TGTGCCAGCAGCTTAGATGTAAACTATGGCTACACCTTC; CDR3 protein: CASSLDVNYGYTF
clone size: many; V gene: TRBV2; CDR3 length: 18; D gene: TRBD2; J gene: TRBJ2-5; CDR3 DNA: TGTGCCAGCAGTGGACCCTCTCGTCGGACTAGCGTCCAAGAGACCCAGTACTTC; CDR3 protein: CASSGPSRRTSVQETQYF
clone size: few; V gene: TRBV27; CDR3 length: 15; D gene: .; J gene: TRBJ2-5; CDR3 DNA: TGTGCCAGCACCCCCGGTGCGGGGCGCCAAGAGACCCAGTACTTC; CDR3 protein: CASTPGAGRQETQYF
clone size: many; V gene: TRBV6-2/TRBV6-3; CDR3 length: 15; D gene: .; J gene: TRBJ1-5; CDR3 DNA: TGTGCCAGCACCCCGGGCAGGGGCGCCAATCAGCCCCAGCATTTT; CDR3 protein: CASTPGRGANQPQHF
clone size: .; V gene: TRBV6-6; CDR3 length: 13; D gene: TRBD1; J gene: TRBJ2-7; CDR3 DNA: TGTGCCAGCAGCCGTGGGACAGTCTCTCTGCAGTACTTC; CDR3 protein: CASSRGTVSLQYF
clone size: many; V gene: TRBV7-9; CDR3 length: 13; D gene: .; J gene: TRBJ1-1; CDR3 DNA: TGTGCCAGCAGCCTTCAGGGGAACACTGAAGCTTTCTTT; CDR3 protein: CASSLQGNTEAFF
clone size: .; V gene: TRBV29-1; CDR3 length: 14; D gene: TRBD2; J gene: TRBJ2-7; CDR3 DNA: TGCAGCGTTGAAGGGGGGGGAACTGGGTACGAGCAGTACTTC; CDR3 protein: CSVEGGGTGYEQYF
clone size: .; V gene: TRBV10-1; CDR3 length: 16; D gene: TRBD1; J gene: TRBJ1-5; CDR3 DNA: TGCGCCAGCACCGGGCAGGGGGCGTATAGCAATCAGCCCCAGCATTTT; CDR3 protein: CASTGQGAYSNQPQHF
clone size: many; V gene: TRBV19; CDR3 length: 12; D gene: .; J gene: TRBJ2-1; CDR3 DNA: TGTGCCAGCGGTGCGACCTACAATGAGCAGTTCTTC; CDR3 protein: CASGATYNEQFF
clone size: many; V gene: TRBV2; CDR3 length: 12; D gene: TRBD1; J gene: TRBJ2-7; CDR3 DNA: TGTGCCAGCAGTACAGGGGGGTACTGGCAGTACTTC; CDR3 protein: CASSTGGYWQYF
clone size: many; V gene: TRBV6-1; CDR3 length: 18; D gene: .; J gene: TRBJ1-2; CDR3 DNA: TGTGCCAGCAGGACCCCGGTGGGGGAGCACTCGACAAACTATGGCTACACCTTC; CDR3 protein: CASRTPVGEHSTNYGYTF
clone size: few; V gene: TRBV6-1; CDR3 length: 14; D gene: .; J gene: TRBJ1-2; CDR3 DNA: TGTGCCAGCAGTGAAAAGGCCCGGGGAGACGGCTACACCTTC; CDR3 protein: CASSEKARGDGYTF
clone size: many; V gene: TRBV11-2; CDR3 length: 16; D gene: TRBD2; J gene: TRBJ2-2; CDR3 DNA: TGTGCCAGCAGCAATAGCGGGGGGGCCGCCACCGGGGAGCTGTTTTTT; CDR3 protein: CASSNSGGAATGELFF
clone size: .; V gene: TRBV11-2; CDR3 length: 15; D gene: .; J gene: TRBJ2-1; CDR3 DNA: TGTGCCAGCAGCTTGGGGGTAGGGCTACCCAATGAGCAGTTCTTC; CDR3 protein: CASSLGVGLPNEQFF
clone size: .; V gene: TRBV6-5; CDR3 length: 14; D gene: TRBD1; J gene: TRBJ1-6; CDR3 DNA: TGTGCCAGCACCCTTGGACAGGCCATTTCACCCCTCCACTTT; CDR3 protein: CASTLGQAISPLHF
clone size: many; V gene: TRBV6-6; CDR3 length: 12; D gene: .; J gene: TRBJ1-4; CDR3 DNA: TGTGCCAGCAGTTACGGGGGTGAAAAACTGTTTTTT; CDR3 protein: CASSYGGEKLFF
clone size: medium-sized; V gene: TRBV12-3/TRBV12-4; CDR3 length: 18; D gene: TRBD2; J gene: TRBJ2-1; CDR3 DNA: TGTGCCAGCAGTCCGACTAGCGGGAGGGCCTCGGGCTACAATGAGCAGTTCTTC; CDR3 protein: CASSPTSGRASGYNEQFF
clone size: few; V gene: TRBV27; CDR3 length: 17; D gene: TRBD2; J gene: TRBJ2-1; CDR3 DNA: TGTGCCAGCAGCCACCTCTCTATAGCGGGAGGGCCCAATGAGCAGTTCTTC; CDR3 protein: CASSHLSIAGGPNEQFF
clone size: few; V gene: TRBV2; CDR3 length: 16; D gene: TRBD2; J gene: TRBJ2-1; CDR3 DNA: TGTGCCAGCAGTGAAGCGCTGGCTAGCGGGAGGAATGAGCAGTTCTTC; CDR3 protein: CASSEALASGRNEQFF
clone size: .; V gene: TRBV24-1; CDR3 length: 19; D gene: .; J gene: TRBJ2-5; CDR3 DNA: TGTGCCACCAGTACTCGTCTTTACTATAAGGGGAGACGCCAAGAGACCCAGTACTTC; CDR3 protein: CATSTRLYYKGRRQETQYF
clone size: few; V gene: TRBV29-1; CDR3 length: 13; D gene: TRBD1; J gene: TRBJ1-5; CDR3 DNA: TGCAGCGTGGGACAGGGACTAGGTCAGCCCCAGCATTTT; CDR3 protein: CSVGQGLGQPQHF
clone size: many; V gene: TRBV7-6; CDR3 length: 12; D gene: .; J gene: TRBJ2-2; CDR3 DNA: TGTGCCAGCAGCTTAGTTACCGGGGAGCTGTTTTTT; CDR3 protein: CASSLVTGELFF
clone size: few; V gene: TRBV20-1; CDR3 length: 15; D gene: .; J gene: TRBJ2-3; CDR3 DNA: TGCAGTGCTAGAGATAGGGGAAAAAGCACAGATACGCAGTATTTT; CDR3 protein: CSARDRGKSTDTQYF
clone size: few; V gene: TRBV6-5; CDR3 length: 14; D gene: .; J gene: TRBJ2-3; CDR3 DNA: TGTGCCAGCAGTTATGGGACACGCACAGATACGCAGTATTTT; CDR3 protein: CASSYGTRTDTQYF
clone size: many; V gene: TRBV12-3/TRBV12-4; CDR3 length: 13; D gene: .; J gene: TRBJ1-1; CDR3 DNA: TGTGCCAGCAGCCGGACGGTTCAGGGTGAAGCTTTCTTT; CDR3 protein: CASSRTVQGEAFF
clone size: few; V gene: TRBV30; CDR3 length: 14; D gene: .; J gene: TRBJ1-3; CDR3 DNA: TGTGCCTGGAGTGAGGGGTTCTCTGGAAACACCATATATTTT; CDR3 protein: CAWSEGFSGNTIYF
clone size: many; V gene: TRBV29-1; CDR3 length: 13; D gene: .; J gene: TRBJ2-1; CDR3 DNA: TGCAGCACCGCTACAGACTCCTACAATGAGCAGTTCTTC; CDR3 protein: CSTATDSYNEQFF
clone size: many; V gene: TRBV9; CDR3 length: 16; D gene: TRBD1; J gene: TRBJ2-1; CDR3 DNA: TGTGCCAGCAGCACTAGACAGGGTTTCGCGTTCAATGAGCAGTTCTTC; CDR3 protein: CASSTRQGFAFNEQFF
clone size: many; V gene: TRBV19; CDR3 length: 16; D gene: .; J gene: TRBJ2-6; CDR3 DNA: TGTGCCAGTAGTAGGATGAGCCCGGGAGGGGCCAACGTCCTGACTTTC; CDR3 protein: CASSRMSPGGANVLTF
clone size: .; V gene: TRBV3-1; CDR3 length: 20; D gene: .; J gene: TRBJ2-2; CDR3 DNA: TGTGCCAGCAGCCAGGGTCCTGATTTCGGCCAGAATACGGACACCGGGGAGCTGTTTTTT; CDR3 protein: CASSQGPDFGQNTDTGELFF
clone size: .; V gene: TRBV7-9; CDR3 length: 15; D gene: .; J gene: TRBJ1-5; CDR3 DNA: TGTGCCAGCAGCTCCGACGGCAGGTCCTATCAGCCCCAGCATTTT; CDR3 protein: CASSSDGRSYQPQHF
clone size: few; V gene: TRBV18; CDR3 length: 14; D gene: .; J gene: TRBJ1-1; CDR3 DNA: TGTGCCAGCTCACCGGCCGGTATGAACACTGAAGCTTTCTTT; CDR3 protein: CASSPAGMNTEAFF
clone size: few; V gene: TRBV18; CDR3 length: 14; D gene: .; J gene: TRBJ2-5; CDR3 DNA: TGTGCCAGCTCACCAGGAATCGAGGGAGAGACCCAGTACTTC; CDR3 protein: CASSPGIEGETQYF
clone size: .; V gene: TRBV7-9; CDR3 length: 14; D gene: .; J gene: TRBJ2-3; CDR3 DNA: TGTGCCAGCAGCTCACCAACCCGCACAGATACGCAGTATTTT; CDR3 protein: CASSSPTRTDTQYF
clone size: few; V gene: TRBV2; CDR3 length: 15; D gene: .; J gene: TRBJ1-5; CDR3 DNA: TGTGCCAGCAGCGGTACAGGGCTAGCCAATCAGCCCCAGCATTTT; CDR3 protein: CASSGTGLANQPQHF
clone size: .; V gene: TRBV29-1; CDR3 length: 12; D gene: .; J gene: TRBJ2-1; CDR3 DNA: TGCAGCGCACTAGCCTGGAGGAATGAGCAGTTCTTC; CDR3 protein: CSALAWRNEQFF
clone size: few; V gene: TRBV27; CDR3 length: 14; D gene: .; J gene: TRBJ2-7; CDR3 DNA: TGTGCCAGCAGTACCCTGGGGAGCTCCTACGAGCAGTACTTC; CDR3 protein: CASSTLGSSYEQYF